The rows below give T cell receptor beta chains drawn from one sample of a study of cytomegalovirus exposure and HLA in healthy donors. Some clones are missing from TCRdb's copy, which holds only in-frame ones; the method was immunoSEQ multiplex PCR. The sample carries approximately 97,000 clones, roughly 80% recorded once. Input material: PBMCs. The receptors derive from a male donor in good health and CMV-seropositive. Both conserved end residues are part of each CDR3. A D gene is named only where the DNA matches it firmly. Part of the rows lack a size; the others show once, few, many or a class for expanded clones.

DNA	CDR3	J	V	D	size
TGTGCCAGCAGCACGGGACAGGGGGCAGGGGATGAGCAGTTCTTC	CASSTGQGAGDEQFF	TRBJ2-1	TRBV9	TRBD1	-
TGTGCCAGCAGCTTGACTAGCGGGAGGGGCACAGATACGCAGTATTTT	CASSLTSGRGTDTQYF	TRBJ2-3	TRBV13	TRBD2	-
TGTGCCAGCAGCTTAGGCGAGATTGGCTATGGCTACACCTTC	CASSLGEIGYGYTF	TRBJ1-2	TRBV11-2	-	-
TGTGCCAGCAGGGGGGTCGATCAGCCCCAGCATTTT	CASRGVDQPQHF	TRBJ1-5	TRBV19	TRBD1	-
TGTGCCAGCAGCTTGACGGGAAGAGAGACCCAGTACTTC	CASSLTGRETQYF	TRBJ2-5	TRBV5-6	-	-
TGTGCCAGCAGTTTAGCAGGCCCCCCCAACAATGAGCAGTTCTTC	CASSLAGPPNNEQFF	TRBJ2-1	TRBV28	-	-
TGTGCCAGCAGTGAAGCGGGACAGGGGGGCTATGGCTACACCTTC	CASSEAGQGGYGYTF	TRBJ1-2	TRBV28	TRBD1	-
TGTGCCAGCTCACCGACAGGGCCCGGGGAGACCCAGTACTTC	CASSPTGPGETQYF	TRBJ2-5	TRBV18	TRBD1	-
TGTGCCAGCAGCCCTGCTGGGGCGGGGGTTAATGAGCAGTTCTTC	CASSPAGAGVNEQFF	TRBJ2-1	TRBV6-1	TRBD2	few
TGCAGTGCTGAGGGGGACACTGAAGCTTTCTTT	CSAEGDTEAFF	TRBJ1-1	TRBV20-1	-	-
TGTGCCAGCAGACGGACAGGGGGGTCCGGGGAGCTGTTTTTT	CASRRTGGSGELFF	TRBJ2-2	TRBV11-3	TRBD1	-
TGTGCCAGCTCACCTAGCGGGAGCCTCTACGAGCAGTACTTC	CASSPSGSLYEQYF	TRBJ2-7	TRBV18	TRBD2	once
TGTGCTAGTGGTTTAGGGGGACCGATGGGAACTGAAGCTTTCTTT	CASGLGGPMGTEAFF	TRBJ1-1	TRBV12-5	-	-
TGCGCCAGCAGCCCCACGGGGGGGCGCGGACAGCCCCAGCATTTT	CASSPTGGRGQPQHF	TRBJ1-5	TRBV5-1	-	-
TGTGCCAGCAGTTTAAAAGGGTTACGGGGTTCAAATCAGCCCCAGCATTTT	CASSLKGLRGSNQPQHF	TRBJ1-5	TRBV28	-	-
TGTGCCAGCAGCGGGGGACTAGCGGGAGGGGGGTCGGCCTACAATGAGCAGTTCTTC	CASSGGLAGGGSAYNEQFF	TRBJ2-1	TRBV11-2	TRBD2	-
TGTGCCAGCAGTGTCGGGGTCTCCACAGATACGCAGTATTTT	CASSVGVSTDTQYF	TRBJ2-3	TRBV2	-	few
TGTGCCAGCAGTCACCGACTAGCGGGATCGAATGAGCAGTTCTTC	CASSHRLAGSNEQFF	TRBJ2-1	TRBV27	TRBD2	-
TGTGCCAGCAGCTTGGTGTGGGGCGCTAGCACAGATACGCAGTATTTT	CASSLVWGASTDTQYF	TRBJ2-3	TRBV5-8	-	-
TGTGCCAGCAGTTTCCTCTCAGCGGGACGAGAAGAGACCCAGTACTTC	CASSFLSAGREETQYF	TRBJ2-5	TRBV27	TRBD2	-
TGTGCCAGCAGTATCGCGACTAGCGGGAGGGTCGTCTACGAGCAGTACTTC	CASSIATSGRVVYEQYF	TRBJ2-7	TRBV7-2	TRBD2	few
TGTGCCAGCAGCTTCGGTAGGGGACTCACCTACAATGAGCAGTTCTTC	CASSFGRGLTYNEQFF	TRBJ2-1	TRBV7-9	-	-
TGTGCCTGGAGTCAGAGGGTGGATGAAAAACTGTTTTTT	CAWSQRVDEKLFF	TRBJ1-4	TRBV30	-	-
TGTGCCAGCAGCCCACAGGGGGCCCAAAACATTCAGTACTTC	CASSPQGAQNIQYF	TRBJ2-4	TRBV5-6	TRBD1	few
TGTGCCAGCAGCCAAGCTTTCAGGGGGACTAGCGGGAGTGCCAAAAACATTCAGTACTTC	CASSQAFRGTSGSAKNIQYF	TRBJ2-4	TRBV14	TRBD2	-
TGCGCCAGCAGCTTAAACGCGGGACAGCCCTACGAGCAGTACTTC	CASSLNAGQPYEQYF	TRBJ2-7	TRBV5-1	-	-
TGTGCCAGCAGTTCGGGCCCAGGGAACCCATATGGCTACACCTTC	CASSSGPGNPYGYTF	TRBJ1-2	TRBV6-5	-	-
TGTGCCAGCGGAAACGTCCGGGACATCGGCACAGATACGCAGTATTTT	CASGNVRDIGTDTQYF	TRBJ2-3	TRBV5-4	-	-
TGCGCCAGCAGCTTGGCGTCCGGGACAGTGGTAGATACGCAGTATTTT	CASSLASGTVVDTQYF	TRBJ2-3	TRBV5-1	TRBD1	once
TGCGCCAGCAGTCGCGGATGGTCGCACTTC	CASSRGWSHF	TRBJ2-4	TRBV23-1	-	-
TGTGCCAGCAGTACAGCGAGGGGACTCATTTATACGCAGTATTTT	CASSTARGLIYTQYF	TRBJ2-3	TRBV28	-	-
TGTGCCAACAGCTTAGGTGGCGGCCCTTGGGGCAATCAGCCCCAGCATTTT	CANSLGGGPWGNQPQHF	TRBJ1-5	TRBV7-8	-	-
TGTGCCAGCAGTTTAATGAGCTATGGCTACACCTTC	CASSLMSYGYTF	TRBJ1-2	TRBV28	-	-
TGTGCCAGCAGCGTAGCGAGGGGGTCCGGGACCCAGTACTTC	CASSVARGSGTQYF	TRBJ2-5	TRBV7-2	-	-
TGTGCCAGCAGTGAATATCCCCTAGACTATGGCTACACCTTC	CASSEYPLDYGYTF	TRBJ1-2	TRBV6-1	-	-
TGTGCCAGTAGTAATGGACGGGGGGCCTCCTACGAGCAGTACTTC	CASSNGRGASYEQYF	TRBJ2-7	TRBV19	-	-
TGTGCCACCAGCAGAGTGGAAGGGGTGAACACTGAAGCTTTCTTT	CATSRVEGVNTEAFF	TRBJ1-1	TRBV15	-	few
TGTGCCAGCAGTTACGATGCAGGGCCCCCATGGCAGCCCCAGCATTTT	CASSYDAGPPWQPQHF	TRBJ1-5	TRBV27	-	once
TGTGCCAGCAGCTTAGATCAAAGCGGGAGCGGGTTTACCGGGGAGCTGTTTTTT	CASSLDQSGSGFTGELFF	TRBJ2-2	TRBV11-3	TRBD2	-
TGTGCCAGCAGCGTAGTGGGGGACTCCCTAGATACGCAGTATTTT	CASSVVGDSLDTQYF	TRBJ2-3	TRBV9	-	-
TGTGCCAGCAGTGAACAGGCCGGAGGGACCCAGTACTTC	CASSEQAGGTQYF	TRBJ2-5	TRBV2	-	-
TGTGCCAGCTCACCGGAGGGACTGAGCAATCAGCCCCAGCATTTT	CASSPEGLSNQPQHF	TRBJ1-5	TRBV18	-	-
TGTGCCAGCAGCGCCCGGGACAGGGGCCCAGATACGCAGTATTTT	CASSARDRGPDTQYF	TRBJ2-3	TRBV7-3	TRBD1	-
TGTGCCAGCAGCCAAGATCGGGGCGGGAGCGACCAAGAGACCCAGTACTTC	CASSQDRGGSDQETQYF	TRBJ2-5	TRBV4-2	TRBD2	-
TGCGCCAGCAGCCAAGGGAGCGCGGGAGGACAGCAAGAGACCCAGTACTTC	CASSQGSAGGQQETQYF	TRBJ2-5	TRBV4-1	TRBD2	-
TGTGCCAGCAGTTCAGACCGGGACAGGGCCCTTGGACAGTACTTC	CASSSDRDRALGQYF	TRBJ2-5	TRBV28	TRBD1	-
TGTGCCAGCAGCCCCCGGGTCGACAGGGGCGAGCAGTACTTC	CASSPRVDRGEQYF	TRBJ2-7	TRBV7-2	TRBD1	-
TGCGCCAGCAGCTTGGATGGCGGGAGGGCCCCCATTCAGTACTTC	CASSLDGGRAPIQYF	TRBJ2-4	TRBV5-1	TRBD2	few
TGTGCCAGCAGTTACCGGGGGGCCGAAAATGAAAAACTGTTTTTT	CASSYRGAENEKLFF	TRBJ1-4	TRBV6-6	-	-
TGTGCCAGCAGCTTCTTCGGGGAGGACACCATATATTTT	CASSFFGEDTIYF	TRBJ1-3	TRBV5-8	-	-
TGCGCCAGCAGCTCCGCTTGGCCCCTCACTGAAGCTTTCTTT	CASSSAWPLTEAFF	TRBJ1-1	TRBV5-1	-	-
TGTGCCAGCAATGACGCTAGCGGGAGTTTTTTACCCGGGGAGCTGTTTTTT	CASNDASGSFLPGELFF	TRBJ2-2	TRBV2	TRBD2	-
TGTGCCAGCAGTACCAGGAGGGGCCACGAGCAGTACTTC	CASSTRRGHEQYF	TRBJ2-7	TRBV6-1	-	-
TGTGCCAGTAGTATAGTGGGAGGTTCCTACGAGCAGTACTTC	CASSIVGGSYEQYF	TRBJ2-7	TRBV19	-	-
TGTGCCAGCAGCCCCCGGACTGGGGAGACTAACTATGGCTACACCTTC	CASSPRTGETNYGYTF	TRBJ1-2	TRBV7-2	-	-
TGTGCCAGCAGCCCAAACAGGGGTACAAGTGAAAAACTGTTTTTT	CASSPNRGTSEKLFF	TRBJ1-4	TRBV7-2	TRBD1	-
TGTGCCAGCAGGGACAGGGCCACAGATACGCAGTATTTT	CASRDRATDTQYF	TRBJ2-3	TRBV25-1	TRBD1	-